This paragraph reports one TCR beta chain. Its antigen is currently unknown. This could be a read error, since a much larger clone is one nucleotide away. This specimen comes from a study of molecular identifiers for immune sequencing clone quantification. Overall study findings and caveats: In naive cells, clones above 20 RNA copies held under 1% of molecules, whereas in effector cells they held over 98%.

Listed TCR primers and previously described methods were used for bulk TCR libraries. From the PCR reads, TCRdb called clonotypes with MiXCR, one entry per CDR3 protein. The sample contains over 600,000 distinct CDR3 sequences, 20% of which appear only once. Sequencing input: naive CD8+ T cells from blood, with Jurkat cell RNA spiked in. Subset described: FACS-sorted CD8+CD4-CCR7+CD45RA+ naive T cells. This clonotype was sampled from a human donor in good health. Some libraries in this study had Jurkat cell RNA spiked in.

CDR3 residues: CAISDKEAEHTDTQYF. As DNA, the CDR3 is TGTGCCATCAGTGACAAAGAAGCGGAACACACAGATACGCAGTATTTT. The V gene is TRBV10-3, the J gene TRBJ2-3; D is possibly TRBD2 (5 bases). This CDR3 comprises 16 residues. Germline loops: CDR1 ENHRY, CDR2 SYGVKD. Trimming stripped 3 bases from V and 2 bases from J, with 15 bases between.